These 4 T cell receptor beta chains were all obtained from the same sample, sequenced in a study of T cell repertoires in cytomegalovirus infection. One entry per CDR3 protein results from TCRdb running MiXCR on the reads. The repertoire holds about 300,000 distinct CDR3 sequences, with roughly a tenth as singletons. Sequenced input: PBMCs. Source of these receptors: a human donor in good health (CMV status not recorded). Some clones in this sample may be carry-over from other donors' samples.

This clonotype was counted many times. This rearrangement joins TRBV6-6 to TRBJ1-6; TRBD1 might be the D (5 bases). In germline, CDR1 is MNHNY, CDR2 SVGAGI (reference sequence). The CDR3 spans 14 residues. The ends were cut back, 6 bases at V and 9 bases at J, with 15 bases in the middle. In DNA, the CDR3 is TGTGCCAGCAGAGACATAGGGGCGGGTTCACCCCTCCACTTT. Protein sequence: CASRDIGAGSPLHF.

This clonotype was seen repeatedly, ten times or more. The J gene is TRBJ2-1, the V gene TRBV14; the match to TRBD1 covers 7 bases. Germline V lookup: CDR1 SGHDN, CDR2 FVKESK. The CDR3 runs to 16 residues. Unmatched junction bases numbered 8, after V lost 4 bases and J lost 2 bases. In DNA form, the CDR3 reads TGTGCCAGCAGCCGGTCCGGGACAGAAGCCTACAATGAGCAGTTCTTC. Translated, it gives CASSRSGTEAYNEQFF.

This clonotype has ten or more counts. This chain links TRBV29-1 with TRBJ2-2; D is perhaps TRBD2 (5 bases). Germline assignment: CDR1 SQVTM and CDR2 ANQGSEA. Trimming removed 3 bases at V and 8 bases at J, with 13 bases between. The CDR3 consists of 13 residues. CDR3 sequence: CSVDQGREGELFF. The CDR3 bases are TGCAGCGTTGATCAAGGGAGAGAAGGGGAGCTGTTTTTT.

This clonotype showed up many times. The rearrangement uses TRBV5-6 and TRBJ1-4, with D maybe TRBD1 (6 bases). The germline CDR1 and CDR2 sequences are SGHDT and YYEEEE. The CDR3 covers 14 residues. Trimming pared 1 base from V and 7 bases from J, leaving 11 bases between. CDR3 DNA: TGTGCCAGCAGCTTGAAGGGGGAGTCTGAAAAACTGTTTTTT. Protein: CASSLKGESEKLFF.